The 19 T cell receptor beta chains presented below share a single source sample, sequenced in a study of T cell repertoires in cytomegalovirus infection. TCRdb redid the calling of the reads with MiXCR, one entry per CDR3 protein. Of around 430,000 distinct CDR3 sequences in the sample, about 39% are singletons; the top ten hold around 45%. Antigens for these TCRs are unknown. The sample was cultured PBMCs, taken from culture after CMV antigen stimulation. All receptors derive from a human donor in good health (CMV status not recorded). Some clones in this sample may be carry-over from other donors' samples.

CDR3 amino acids: CASSPKGRHQETQYF. The CDR3 region has the DNA TGCGCCAGCAGCCCTAAAGGACGACATCAAGAGACCCAGTACTTC. The chain couples TRBV4-1 to TRBJ2-5, with D uncertain. CDR1 MGHRA and CDR2 YSYEKL come from the germline V gene. This CDR3 is built from 15 residues. The V end lost 4 bases, the J end lost 2 bases, and 14 bases lay between the germline ends.

The gene calls are TRBV7-2 and TRBJ2-3, with TRBD2 matching 11 bases. The CDR3 length is 18 residues. The ends lost 5 bases at V and 8 bases at J; junction bases unmatched: 18. Germline V gives CDR1 SGHTA, CDR2 FQGNSA. CDR3 coding DNA: TGTGCCAGCAGCCATAGATTGCCCGGGACTAGCGGATGGGGTACGCAGTATTTT. Protein product: CASSHRLPGTSGWGTQYF.

This clonotype was detected a few times. The J gene is TRBJ2-3, the V gene TRBV15, with a tentative D call TRBD1 (6 bases). The CDR3 consists of 18 residues. The germline CDR1 and CDR2 sequences are LNHNV and YYDKDF (reference sequence). Trimming removed 0 bases from V and 3 bases from J, with 19 bases in between. CDR3 coding DNA: TGTGCCACCAGCAGAGATTCCCCCCTGGGGGCTATTACAGATACGCAGTATTTT. This encodes CATSRDSPLGAITDTQYF. Full variable domain (remainder filled in from reference TRBV15 and TRBJ2-3): DAMVIQNPRYQVTQFGKPVTLSCSQTLNHNVMYWYQQKSSQAPKLLFHYYDKDFNNEADTPDNFQSRRPNTSFCFLDIRSPGLGDTAMYLCATSRDSPLGAITDTQYFGPGTRLTVL.

CDR3 sequence (DNA): TGTGCCAGCAGCTTAGCAAGGGTGTACTCCTACAATGAGCAGTTCTTC. This translates into CASSLARVYSYNEQFF. This chain joins TRBV7-8 and TRBJ2-1; D uncertain. This CDR3 region has 16 residues. CDR1 SGHVS and CDR2 FQNEAQ come from the germline V gene. Trimming took 0 bases from V and 0 from J, leaving 9 bases between them. Using reference TRBV7-8 and TRBJ2-1 for the parts outside the CDR3, the full variable domain is GAGVSQSPRYKVAKRGQDVALRCDPISGHVSLFWYQQALGQGPEFLTYFQNEAQLDKSGLPSDRFFAERPEGSVSTLKIQRTQQEDSAVYLCASSLARVYSYNEQFFGPGTRLTVL.

The gene calls are TRBV29-1 and TRBJ1-4; no reliable D call. Germline-derived CDR1 and CDR2 are SQVTM and ANQGSEA. With 6 bases removed from V and 6 bases from J, the gap between germline ends came to 11 bases. This CDR3 spans 12 amino acids. The CDR3 loop reads CSVKGIDEKLFF. CDR3 DNA: TGCAGCGTAAAAGGAATTGATGAAAAACTGTTTTTT.

The chain recombines TRBV4-3 with TRBJ1-5, with D uncertain. CDR1 is LGHNA, CDR2 YSLEER, per germline. This CDR3 spans 14 amino acids. Trimming took 0 bases from V and 6 from J, leaving 9 bases between them. CDR3 protein: CASSQDSAGQPQHF. The CDR3 region has the DNA TGCGCCAGCAGCCAAGATTCAGCAGGTCAGCCCCAGCATTTT.

This chain joins TRBV7-2 and TRBJ2-3; D is perhaps TRBD1 or TRBD2 (6 bases each). Germline V gene sequence: CDR1 SGHTA, CDR2 FQGNSA. The CDR3 runs to 15 residues. The V end was cut by 5 bases, the J end by 4 bases, with 16 bases between. The CDR3 DNA reads TGTGCCAGCAGCCAAAGGGGGGACCATTCAGATACGCAGTATTTT. Protein product: CASSQRGDHSDTQYF.

This chain joins TRBV4-1 and TRBJ2-7; possibly TRBD1 or TRBD2 for D (5 bases each). Germline V gene lookup returns CDR1 MGHRA and CDR2 YSYEKL. V lost 6 bases to trimming and J lost 6 bases, with 18 bases between them. The CDR3 spans 14 residues. The chain's CDR3 is CASSPGLRGTEQYF. DNA of the CDR3: TGCGCCAGCAGTCCCGGACTGAGAGGGACCGAGCAGTACTTC.

The genes are TRBV6-8 and TRBJ2-1, with 9 positions matching TRBD2. Germline CDR1 reads MNHGY; CDR2 reads SAAAGT. The CDR3 is 18 residues long. Unmatched junction bases numbered 6, after V lost 0 bases and J lost 0 bases. This CDR3 reads CASSYSRSGRPSYNEQFF. The CDR3 region has the DNA TGTGCCAGCAGTTACTCGAGGAGCGGGAGGCCCTCCTACAATGAGCAGTTCTTC.

CDR3 protein: CASSLARTSGIKQYF. The CDR3 region has the DNA TGTGCCAGCAGCTTAGCTCGGACTAGCGGGATTAAGCAGTACTTC. The rearrangement joins TRBV7-2 to TRBJ2-7; 12 bases align to TRBD2. Germline loops: CDR1 SGHTA, CDR2 FQGNSA. V lost 0 bases, J lost 8 bases, and 5 bases stayed unmatched. The CDR3 is made up of 15 amino acids.

This clonotype was detected once. The chain links TRBV6-1 to TRBJ2-5; unclear D gene. Trimming took 2 bases from V and 0 from J, leaving 13 bases between them. CDR3 length: 16 residues. CDR1 is MNHNS and CDR2 is SASEGT in the germline V gene. The DNA for the CDR3 is TGTGCCAGCAGTGAATGGGCCCTCTTAAACCAAGAGACCCAGTACTTC. Its protein product is CASSEWALLNQETQYF.

This clonotype was seen a handful of times. The CDR3 coding sequence is TGTGCCAGCACCTCGACTAGCGAGACTCCCTACAATGAGCAGTTCTTC. Its translation: CASTSTSETPYNEQFF. The chain carries TRBV7-8 and TRBJ2-1; 8 positions agree with TRBD2. CDR3 length equals 16 residues. V was clipped by 7 bases and J by 2 bases; unmatched bases: 10. Germline V gives CDR1 SGHVS, CDR2 FQNEAQ.

This clonotype was seen a handful of times. CDR3: CASRGQGTGNTIYF. CDR3 sequence (DNA): TGTGCCAGCAGGGGACAGGGCACTGGAAACACCATATATTTT. This chain joins TRBV28 and TRBJ1-3; TRBD1 matches 9 bases. V dropped 6 bases and J dropped 2; count of bases not matched to a gene: 2. The CDR3 consists of 14 residues. The germline V gene has CDR1 MDHEN and CDR2 SYDVKM.

This clonotype has more than one count but fewer than ten. The chain recombines TRBV7-9 with TRBJ2-4, with 10 bases lining up with TRBD1. J was trimmed by 8 bases and V by 4 bases; bases with no gene match: 5. Germline CDR1 is SEHNR and CDR2 is FQNEAQ (reference sequence). The CDR3 covers 14 residues. CDR3 sequence reads: CASSSPGQGYIQYF. The CDR3 DNA sequence: TGTGCCAGCAGCTCGCCGGGACAGGGGTACATTCAGTACTTC.

The rearrangement joins TRBV4-2 to TRBJ2-7; D call uncertain. The CDR3 is 15 amino acids. V lost 0 bases, J lost 3 bases, and 12 bases lay in between. Germline loops: CDR1 LGHNA, CDR2 YNFKEQ. The CDR3 nucleotides read TGTGCCAGCAGCCAAGAGCCTTCATGGGTCTACGAGCAGTACTTC. Translated: CASSQEPSWVYEQYF.

The chain combines TRBV12-3 or TRBV12-4 with TRBJ2-3; TRBD2 matches 8 bases. The V and J ends lost 7 bases and 5 bases, in that order; junction bases with no gene match: 11. This CDR3 comprises 15 residues. The DNA of the CDR3 is TGTGCCAGCACCTCGGGGGGGGTGCGGGAAGATACGCAGTATTTT. Protein product: CASTSGGVREDTQYF.

A few counts support this clonotype. This chain uses TRBV27 with TRBJ2-7, with 7 positions matching TRBD1. The CDR3 has 15 amino acids. The V and J ends lost 4 bases and 3 bases, in that order; junction bases with no gene match: 9. Germline V gene lookup returns CDR1 MNHEY and CDR2 SMNVEV (reference sequence). CDR3 loop: CASSSSLGQNYEQYF. The DNA of the CDR3 is TGTGCCAGCAGTTCCTCCTTGGGACAGAACTACGAGCAGTACTTC.

This clonotype was seen more than once but under ten times. This chain links TRBV18 with TRBJ1-1; D is ambiguous. The CDR3 has 15 amino acids. The germline CDR1 and CDR2 sequences are KGHSH and LQKENI. V lost 1 base, J lost 0 bases, and 9 bases lay in between. The CDR3 DNA reads TGTGCCAGCTCACCACGGGCGGACCTGAACACTGAAGCTTTCTTT. Encoded protein: CASSPRADLNTEAFF. The complete variable domain, with remaining parts taken from reference TRBV18 and TRBJ1-1, reads NAGVMQNPRHLVRRRGQEARLRCSPMKGHSHVYWYRQLPEEGLKFMVYLQKENIIDESGMPKERFSAEFPKEGPSILRIQQVVRGDSAAYFCASSPRADLNTEAFFGQGTRLTVV.

V usage is TRBV7-9 and J usage is TRBJ2-7; no firm D call. Trimming pared 1 base from V and 2 bases from J, leaving 15 bases between. The CDR3 sequence is 16 residues long. Per the germline V gene, CDR1 is SEHNR and CDR2 is FQNEAQ (reference sequence). In DNA, the CDR3 is TGTGCCAGCAGCTTAGGATGGTCGGGCGGTACCTACGAGCAGTACTTC. Translation: CASSLGWSGGTYEQYF.